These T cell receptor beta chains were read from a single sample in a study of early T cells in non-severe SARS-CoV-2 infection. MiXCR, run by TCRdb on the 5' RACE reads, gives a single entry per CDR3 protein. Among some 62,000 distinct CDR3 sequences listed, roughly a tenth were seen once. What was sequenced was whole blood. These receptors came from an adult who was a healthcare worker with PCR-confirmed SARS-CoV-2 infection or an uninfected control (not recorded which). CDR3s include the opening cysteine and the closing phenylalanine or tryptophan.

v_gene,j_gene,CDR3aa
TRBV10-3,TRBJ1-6,CAISAGPPGGNSPLHF
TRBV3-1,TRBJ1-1,CASSQGQMNTEVFF
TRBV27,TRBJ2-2,CASSLSMRTGELFF
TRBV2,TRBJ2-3,CASSRTATDTQYF
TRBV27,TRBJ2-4,CASKSLLAKNIQYF
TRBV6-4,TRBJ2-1,CASSPVAGGRGEQFF
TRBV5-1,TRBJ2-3,CASSTGQGRADTQYF
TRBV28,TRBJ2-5,CASSLPGGRTQYF
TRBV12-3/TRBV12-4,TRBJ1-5,CASSVAGTENQPQHF
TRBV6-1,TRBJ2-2,CASSRQGIGTGELFF
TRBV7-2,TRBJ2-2,CASSLRATQNTGELFF
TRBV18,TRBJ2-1,CASSPVDYNEQFF
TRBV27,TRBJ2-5,CASRASGPETQYF
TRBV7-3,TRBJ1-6,CASRQGVDDSPLHF
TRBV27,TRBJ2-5,CASSNRGAPGETQYF
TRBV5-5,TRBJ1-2,CASSLVVRDYGYTF
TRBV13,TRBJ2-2,CASRMGQIGELFF
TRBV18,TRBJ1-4,CASSPVGTGKEKLFF
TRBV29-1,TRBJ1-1,CSVARVSEAFF
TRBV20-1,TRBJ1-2,CSARPLRTLSNYGYTF
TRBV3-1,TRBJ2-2,CASRNSGANTGELFF
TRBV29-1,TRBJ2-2,CSVGQGGYTGELFF
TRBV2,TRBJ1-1,CATHKTLNTEAFF
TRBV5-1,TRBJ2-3,CASSWTEIRRDTQYF
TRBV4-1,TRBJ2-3,CASSQAGTGGTDTQYF
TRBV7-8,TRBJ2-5,CASSYRAGTETQYF
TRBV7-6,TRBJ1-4,CASSLGTTDEKLFF
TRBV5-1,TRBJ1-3,CASSLELGQGAGNTIYF
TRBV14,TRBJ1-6,CASSLQGYSPLHF
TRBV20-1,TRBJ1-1,CSAIEWGRENTEAFF
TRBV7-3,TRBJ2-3,CASGETGVSTDTQYF
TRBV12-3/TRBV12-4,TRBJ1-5,CASSFGQHQPQHF
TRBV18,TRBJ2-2,CASSPIVAETGELFF
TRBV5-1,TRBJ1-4,CASRLGRNEKLFF
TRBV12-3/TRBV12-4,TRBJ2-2,CASSLQQGFPGELFF
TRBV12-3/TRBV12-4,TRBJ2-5,CASRARRDQETQYF
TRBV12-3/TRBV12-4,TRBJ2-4,CASSFTPDGSYF
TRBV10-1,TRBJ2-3,CASSRRRDSATDTQYF
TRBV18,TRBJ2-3,CASSPGLASDTQYF